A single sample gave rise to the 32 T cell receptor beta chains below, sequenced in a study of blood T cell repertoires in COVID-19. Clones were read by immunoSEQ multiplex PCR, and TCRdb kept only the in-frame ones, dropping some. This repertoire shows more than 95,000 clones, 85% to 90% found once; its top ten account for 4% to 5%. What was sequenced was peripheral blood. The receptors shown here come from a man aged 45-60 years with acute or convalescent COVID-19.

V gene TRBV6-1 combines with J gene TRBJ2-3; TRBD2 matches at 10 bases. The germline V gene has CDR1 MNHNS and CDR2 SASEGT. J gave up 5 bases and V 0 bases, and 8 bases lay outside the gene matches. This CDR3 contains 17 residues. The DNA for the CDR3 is TGTGCCAGCAGTGAAGCGATCCTAGCGGGAGAAATAGATACGCAGTATTTT. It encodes CASSEAILAGEIDTQYF.

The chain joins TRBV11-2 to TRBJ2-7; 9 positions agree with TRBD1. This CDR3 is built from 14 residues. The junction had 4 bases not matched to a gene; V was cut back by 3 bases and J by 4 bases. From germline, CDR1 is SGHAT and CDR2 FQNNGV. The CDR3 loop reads CASSLGQGGYEQYF. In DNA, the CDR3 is TGTGCCAGCAGCTTGGGACAGGGCGGGTACGAGCAGTACTTC. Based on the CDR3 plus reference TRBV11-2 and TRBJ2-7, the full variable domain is EAGVAQSPRYKIIEKRQSVAFWCNPISGHATLYWYQQILGQGPKLLIQFQNNGVVDDSQLPKDRFSAERLKGVDSTLKIQPAKLEDSAVYLCASSLGQGGYEQYFGPGTRLTVT.

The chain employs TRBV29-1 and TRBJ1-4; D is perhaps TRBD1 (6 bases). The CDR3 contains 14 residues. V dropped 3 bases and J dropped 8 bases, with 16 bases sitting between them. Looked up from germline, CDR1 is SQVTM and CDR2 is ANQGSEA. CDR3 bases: TGCAGCGTTGATGGGGGGGCGGAAGGAGAAAAACTGTTTTTT. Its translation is CSVDGGAEGEKLFF. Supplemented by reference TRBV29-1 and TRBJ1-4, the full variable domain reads SAVISQKPSRDICQRGTSLTIQCQVDSQVTMMFWYRQQPGQSLTLIATANQGSEATYESGFVIDKFPISRPNLTFSTLTVSNMSPEDSSIYLCSVDGGAEGEKLFFGSGTQLSVL.

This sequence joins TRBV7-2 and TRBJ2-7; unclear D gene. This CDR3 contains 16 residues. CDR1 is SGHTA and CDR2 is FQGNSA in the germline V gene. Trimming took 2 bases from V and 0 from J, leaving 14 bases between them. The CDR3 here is CASSLLRLRSSYEQYF. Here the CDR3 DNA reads TGTGCCAGCAGCTTATTACGGCTGAGGAGCTCCTACGAGCAGTACTTC.

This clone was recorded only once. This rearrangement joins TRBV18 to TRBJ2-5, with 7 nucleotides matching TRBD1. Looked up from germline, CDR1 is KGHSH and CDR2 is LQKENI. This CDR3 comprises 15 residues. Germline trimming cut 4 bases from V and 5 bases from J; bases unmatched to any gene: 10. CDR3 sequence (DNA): TGTGCCAGCTCACAACCTGGACAGGTGGGGGAGACCCAGTACTTC. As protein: CASSQPGQVGETQYF.

The CDR3 sequence: CASSWTVNNSPLHF. CDR3 bases: TGTGCCAGCAGTTGGACAGTTAACAATTCACCCCTCCACTTT. J is TRBJ1-6 and V is TRBV28; D possibly corresponds to TRBD1 (6 bases). The CDR3 sequence is 14 residues long. Trimming took off 4 bases at V and 7 bases at J, with 11 bases between the two ends. Germline V gives CDR1 MDHEN, CDR2 SYDVKM.

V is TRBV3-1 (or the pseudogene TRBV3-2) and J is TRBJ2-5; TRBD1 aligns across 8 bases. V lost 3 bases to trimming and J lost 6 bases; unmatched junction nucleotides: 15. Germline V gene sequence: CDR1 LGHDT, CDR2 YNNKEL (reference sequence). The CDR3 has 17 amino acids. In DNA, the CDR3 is TGTGCCAGCAGCCAGGGGACAGGACGGAGGTGGACCAAGACCCAGTACTTC. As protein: CASSQGTGRRWTKTQYF.

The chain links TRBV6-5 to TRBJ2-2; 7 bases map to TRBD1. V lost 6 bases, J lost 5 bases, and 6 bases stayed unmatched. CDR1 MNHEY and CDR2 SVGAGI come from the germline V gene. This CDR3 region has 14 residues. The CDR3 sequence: CASRSQGETGELFF. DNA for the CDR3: TGTGCCAGCAGATCGCAGGGGGAGACCGGGGAGCTGTTTTTT.

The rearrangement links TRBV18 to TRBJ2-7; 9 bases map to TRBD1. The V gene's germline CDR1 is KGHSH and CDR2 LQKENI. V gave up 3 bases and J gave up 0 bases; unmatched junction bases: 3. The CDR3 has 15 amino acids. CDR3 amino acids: CASSPRQGGSYEQYF. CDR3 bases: TGTGCCAGCTCACCCCGACAGGGGGGCTCCTACGAGCAGTACTTC.

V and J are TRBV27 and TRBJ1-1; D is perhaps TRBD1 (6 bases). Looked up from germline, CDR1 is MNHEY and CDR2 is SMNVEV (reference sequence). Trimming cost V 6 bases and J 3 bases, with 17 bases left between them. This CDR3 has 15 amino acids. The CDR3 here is CASRPAGGGDTEAFF. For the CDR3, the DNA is TGTGCCAGCAGACCCGCCGGCGGGGGCGACACTGAAGCTTTCTTT.

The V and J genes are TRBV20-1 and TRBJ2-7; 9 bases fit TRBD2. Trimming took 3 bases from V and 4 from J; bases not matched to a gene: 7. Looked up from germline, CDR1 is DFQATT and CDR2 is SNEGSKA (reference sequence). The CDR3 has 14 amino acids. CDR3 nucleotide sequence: TGCAGTGCTAGTCTCGCTAGCGGGGCGTACGAGCAGTACTTC. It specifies CSASLASGAYEQYF.

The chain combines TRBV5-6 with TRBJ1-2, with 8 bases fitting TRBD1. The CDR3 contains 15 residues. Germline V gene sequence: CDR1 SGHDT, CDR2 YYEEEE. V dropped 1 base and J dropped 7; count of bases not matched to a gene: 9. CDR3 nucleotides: TGTGCCAGCAGCTTGAACGTCCGGCAGGGGGCTGGCTACACCTTC. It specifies CASSLNVRQGAGYTF.

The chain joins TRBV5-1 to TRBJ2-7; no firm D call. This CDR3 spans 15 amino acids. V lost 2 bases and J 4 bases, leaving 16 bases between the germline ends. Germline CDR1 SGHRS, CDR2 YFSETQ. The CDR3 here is CASSFKLLDTYEQYF. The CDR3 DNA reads TGCGCCAGCAGCTTCAAGTTGCTAGATACATACGAGCAGTACTTC.

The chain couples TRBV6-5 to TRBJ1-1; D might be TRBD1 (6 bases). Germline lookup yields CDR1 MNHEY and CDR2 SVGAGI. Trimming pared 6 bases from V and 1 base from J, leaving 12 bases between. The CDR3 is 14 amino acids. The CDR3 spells CASRTLDRNTEAFF. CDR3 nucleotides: TGTGCCAGCAGGACGTTGGACAGGAACACTGAAGCTTTCTTT.

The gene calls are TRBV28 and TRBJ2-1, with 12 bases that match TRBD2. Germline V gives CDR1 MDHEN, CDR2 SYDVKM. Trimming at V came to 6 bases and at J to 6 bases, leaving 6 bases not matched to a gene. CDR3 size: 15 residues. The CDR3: CASSPQTSGSNEQFF. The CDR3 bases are TGTGCCAGCAGCCCCCAGACTAGCGGGAGCAATGAGCAGTTCTTC.

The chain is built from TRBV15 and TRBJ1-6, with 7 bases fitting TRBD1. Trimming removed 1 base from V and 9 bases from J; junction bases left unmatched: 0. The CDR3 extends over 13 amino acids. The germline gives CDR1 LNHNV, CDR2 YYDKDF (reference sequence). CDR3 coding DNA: TGTGCCACCAGCAGAGGACAGGGTTCACCCCTCCACTTT. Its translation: CATSRGQGSPLHF.

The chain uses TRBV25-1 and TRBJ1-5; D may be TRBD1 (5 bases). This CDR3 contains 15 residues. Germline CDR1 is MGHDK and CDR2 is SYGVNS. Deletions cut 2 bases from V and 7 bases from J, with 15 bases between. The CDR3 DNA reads TGTGCCAGCAGTGAAAGCGGGCAGGGTGAACAGCCCCAGCATTTT. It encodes CASSESGQGEQPQHF.

CDR3 nucleotide sequence: TGTGCCAGCAGTTCCATCACCCCCATTGACAGGTCGGAAGCTTTCTTT. It is translated as CASSSITPIDRSEAFF. V gene TRBV28 combines with J gene TRBJ1-1, with a tentative D call TRBD1 (6 bases). V lost 4 bases and J 8 bases, leaving 23 bases between the germline ends. CDR3 size: 16 residues. Germline loops: CDR1 MDHEN, CDR2 SYDVKM.

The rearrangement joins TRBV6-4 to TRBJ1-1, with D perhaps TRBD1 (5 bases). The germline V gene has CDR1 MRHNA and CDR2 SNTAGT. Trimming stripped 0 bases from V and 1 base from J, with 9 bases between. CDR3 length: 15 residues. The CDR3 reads CASSDSGQGNTEAFF. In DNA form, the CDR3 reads TGTGCCAGCAGTGACTCTGGACAAGGGAACACTGAAGCTTTCTTT.

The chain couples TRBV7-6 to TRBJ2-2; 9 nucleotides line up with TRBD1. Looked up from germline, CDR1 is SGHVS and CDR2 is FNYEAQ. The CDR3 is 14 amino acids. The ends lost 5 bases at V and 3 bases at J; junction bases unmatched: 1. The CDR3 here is CASSGQGHTGELFF. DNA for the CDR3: TGTGCCAGCAGCGGACAGGGGCACACCGGGGAGCTGTTTTTT.

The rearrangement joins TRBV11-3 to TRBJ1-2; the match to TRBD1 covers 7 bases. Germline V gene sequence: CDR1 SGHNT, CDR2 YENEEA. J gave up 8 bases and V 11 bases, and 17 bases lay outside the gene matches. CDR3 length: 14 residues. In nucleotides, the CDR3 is TGTGCCTGGAGAGAGGGGGCAGAGGGCGCGGGCTACACCTTC. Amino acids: CAWREGAEGAGYTF.

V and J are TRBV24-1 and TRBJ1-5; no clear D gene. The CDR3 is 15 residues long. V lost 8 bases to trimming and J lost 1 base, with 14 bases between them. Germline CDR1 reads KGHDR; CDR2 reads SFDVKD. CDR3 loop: CATNPRSRSNQPQHF. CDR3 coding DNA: TGTGCCACCAATCCCCGGAGTAGGAGCAATCAGCCCCAGCATTTT.

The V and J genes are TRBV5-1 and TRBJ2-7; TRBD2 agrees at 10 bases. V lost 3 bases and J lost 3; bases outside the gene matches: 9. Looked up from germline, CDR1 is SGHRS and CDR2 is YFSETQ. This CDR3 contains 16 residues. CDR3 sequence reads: CASSYTGTSAYYEQYF. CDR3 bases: TGCGCCAGCAGCTACACCGGGACTAGCGCCTACTACGAGCAGTACTTC. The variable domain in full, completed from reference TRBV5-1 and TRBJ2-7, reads KAGVTQTPRYLIKTRGQQVTLSCSPISGHRSVSWYQQTPGQGLQFLFEYFSETQRNKGNFPGRFSGRQFSNSRSEMNVSTLELGDSALYLCASSYTGTSAYYEQYFGPGTRLTVT.

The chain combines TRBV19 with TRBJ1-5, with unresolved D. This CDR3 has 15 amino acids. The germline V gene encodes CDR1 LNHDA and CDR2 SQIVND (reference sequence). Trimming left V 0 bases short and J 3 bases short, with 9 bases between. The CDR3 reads CASSIDAGFNQPQHF. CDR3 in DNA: TGTGCCAGTAGTATAGATGCGGGTTTCAATCAGCCCCAGCATTTT. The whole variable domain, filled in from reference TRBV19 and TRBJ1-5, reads DGGITQSPKYLFRKEGQNVTLSCEQNLNHDAMYWYRQDPGQGLRLIYYSQIVNDFQKGDIAEGYSVSREKKESFPLTVTSAQKNPTAFYLCASSIDAGFNQPQHFGDGTRLSIL.

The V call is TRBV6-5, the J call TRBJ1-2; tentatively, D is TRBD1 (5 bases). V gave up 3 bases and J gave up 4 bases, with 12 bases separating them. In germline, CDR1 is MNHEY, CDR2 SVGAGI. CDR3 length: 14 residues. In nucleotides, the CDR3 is TGTGCCAGCAGTTATACCGGGGGTTCCTATGGCTACACCTTC. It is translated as CASSYTGGSYGYTF.

CDR3 residues: CASSIDLVGGPGTGELFF. The DNA for the CDR3 is TGTGCCAGTAGTATAGATCTAGTGGGAGGGCCGGGGACCGGGGAGCTGTTTTTT. The chain is built from TRBV19 and TRBJ2-2, with TRBD2 matching 7 bases. This CDR3 contains 18 residues. Germline V lookup: CDR1 LNHDA, CDR2 SQIVND (reference sequence). After removal of 0 bases from V and 5 bases from J, the junction contained 12 bases not matched to a gene.

Written as DNA, the CDR3 is TGTGCCAGCAGCTTACCCCAAGGACTAGCGTGGATCCCCTCCTACGAGCAGTACTTC. Protein sequence: CASSLPQGLAWIPSYEQYF. V and J are TRBV7-3 and TRBJ2-7, with 9 nucleotides matching TRBD2. Looked up from germline, CDR1 is SGHTA and CDR2 is FQGTGA. V lost 2 bases and J lost 0; bases outside the gene matches: 14. The CDR3 runs to 19 residues.

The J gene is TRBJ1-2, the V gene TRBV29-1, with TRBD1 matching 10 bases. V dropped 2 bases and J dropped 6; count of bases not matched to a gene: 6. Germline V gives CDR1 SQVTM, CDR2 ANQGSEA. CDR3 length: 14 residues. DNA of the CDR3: TGCAGCGTTGAACGCGACAGGGGGCTACATGGCTACACCTTC. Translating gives CSVERDRGLHGYTF.

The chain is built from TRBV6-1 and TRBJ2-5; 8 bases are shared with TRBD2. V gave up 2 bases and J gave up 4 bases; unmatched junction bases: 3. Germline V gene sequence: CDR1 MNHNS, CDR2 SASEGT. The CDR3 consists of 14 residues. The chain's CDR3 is CASSERSGRETQYF. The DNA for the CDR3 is TGTGCCAGCAGTGAAAGGAGCGGGAGAGAGACCCAGTACTTC.

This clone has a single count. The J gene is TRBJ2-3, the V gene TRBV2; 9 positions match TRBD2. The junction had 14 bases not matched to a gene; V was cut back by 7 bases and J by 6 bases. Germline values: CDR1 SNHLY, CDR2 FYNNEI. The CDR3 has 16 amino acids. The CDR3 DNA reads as TGTGCCAGCATCCCCGAGGCGGGGGGGCCGTTGGATACGCAGTATTTT. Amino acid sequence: CASIPEAGGPLDTQYF. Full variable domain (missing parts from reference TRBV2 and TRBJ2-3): EPEVTQTPSHQVTQMGQEVILRCVPISNHLYFYWYRQILGQKVEFLVSFYNNEISEKSEIFDDQFSVERPDGSNFTLKIRSTKLEDSAMYFCASIPEAGGPLDTQYFGPGTRLTVL.

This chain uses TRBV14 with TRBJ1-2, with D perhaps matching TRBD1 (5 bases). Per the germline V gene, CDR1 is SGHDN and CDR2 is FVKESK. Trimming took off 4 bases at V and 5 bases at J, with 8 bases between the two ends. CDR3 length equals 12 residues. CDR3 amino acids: CASSPGMYGYTF. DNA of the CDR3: TGTGCCAGCAGCCCAGGGATGTATGGCTACACCTTC.

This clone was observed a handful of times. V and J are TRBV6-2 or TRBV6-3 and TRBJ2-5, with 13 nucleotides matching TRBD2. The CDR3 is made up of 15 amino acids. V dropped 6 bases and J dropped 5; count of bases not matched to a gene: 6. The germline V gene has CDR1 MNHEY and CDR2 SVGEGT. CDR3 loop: CASSLLAGGPETQYF. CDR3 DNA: TGTGCCAGCAGCCTACTAGCGGGGGGGCCCGAGACCCAGTACTTC.